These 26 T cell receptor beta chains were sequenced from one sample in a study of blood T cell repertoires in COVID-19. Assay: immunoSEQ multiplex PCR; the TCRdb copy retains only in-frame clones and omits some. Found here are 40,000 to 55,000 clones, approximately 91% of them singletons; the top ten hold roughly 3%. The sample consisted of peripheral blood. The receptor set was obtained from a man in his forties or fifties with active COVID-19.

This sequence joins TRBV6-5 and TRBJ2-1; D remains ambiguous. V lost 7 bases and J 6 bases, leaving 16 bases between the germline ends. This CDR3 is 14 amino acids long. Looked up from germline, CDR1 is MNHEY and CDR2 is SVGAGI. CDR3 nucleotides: TGTGCCAGCACGCTAGATCCTGCCGGCAATGAGCAGTTCTTC. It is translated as CASTLDPAGNEQFF.

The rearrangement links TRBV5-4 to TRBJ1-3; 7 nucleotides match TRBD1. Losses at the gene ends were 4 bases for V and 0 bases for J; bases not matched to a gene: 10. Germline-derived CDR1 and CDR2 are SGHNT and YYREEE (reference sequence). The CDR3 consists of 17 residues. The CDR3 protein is CASSPNPGQYSGNTIYF. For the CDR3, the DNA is TGTGCCAGCAGCCCGAACCCGGGACAGTACTCTGGAAACACCATATATTTT. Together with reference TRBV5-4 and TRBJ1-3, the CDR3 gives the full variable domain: ETGVTQSPTHLIKTRGQQVTLRCSSQSGHNTVSWYQQALGQGPQFIFQYYREEENGRGNFPPRFSGLQFPNYSSELNVNALELDDSALYLCASSPNPGQYSGNTIYFGEGSWLTVV.

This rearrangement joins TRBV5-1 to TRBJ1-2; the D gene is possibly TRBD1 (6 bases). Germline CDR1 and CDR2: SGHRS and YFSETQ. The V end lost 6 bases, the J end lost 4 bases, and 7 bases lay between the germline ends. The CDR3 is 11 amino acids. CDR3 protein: CASTTGYGYTF. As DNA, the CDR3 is TGCGCCAGCACGACAGGCTATGGCTACACCTTC.

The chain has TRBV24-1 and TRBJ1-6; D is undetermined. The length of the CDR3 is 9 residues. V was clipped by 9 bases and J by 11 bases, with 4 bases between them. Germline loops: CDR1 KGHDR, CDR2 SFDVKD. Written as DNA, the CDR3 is TGTGCCACCCTCCCACCCCTCCACTTT. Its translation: CATLPPLHF.

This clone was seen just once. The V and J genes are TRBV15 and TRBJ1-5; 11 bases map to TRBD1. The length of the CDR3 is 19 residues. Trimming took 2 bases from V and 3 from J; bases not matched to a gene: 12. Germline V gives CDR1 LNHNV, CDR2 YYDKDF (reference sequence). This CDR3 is CATSRSWVGQGVNNQPQHF. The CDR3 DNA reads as TGTGCCACCAGCAGATCGTGGGTGGGACAGGGGGTAAACAATCAGCCCCAGCATTTT.

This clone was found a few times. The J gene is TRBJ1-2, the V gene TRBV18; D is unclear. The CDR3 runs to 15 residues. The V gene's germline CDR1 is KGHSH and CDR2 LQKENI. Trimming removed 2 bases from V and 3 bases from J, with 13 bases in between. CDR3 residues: CASSPYTVADYGYTF. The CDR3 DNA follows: TGTGCCAGCTCACCATACACGGTAGCCGACTATGGCTACACCTTC.

The CDR3: CASSFRENTQYF. CDR3 nucleotide sequence: TGTGCCAGCAGCTTCCGGGAAAATACGCAGTATTTT. The V and J genes are TRBV7-9 and TRBJ2-3; tentatively, D is TRBD2 (5 bases). The CDR3 totals 12 residues. Germline V CDR1 and CDR2: SEHNR, FQNEAQ (reference sequence). Between the trimmed V and J ends, which lost 3 bases and 7 bases, there was a span of 8 bases.

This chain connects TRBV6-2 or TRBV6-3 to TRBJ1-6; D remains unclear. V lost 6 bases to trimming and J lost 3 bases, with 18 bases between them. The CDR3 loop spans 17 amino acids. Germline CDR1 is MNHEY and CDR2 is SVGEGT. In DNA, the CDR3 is TGTGCCAGCAGCAGAGACGTCCAGGTCTACTATAATTCACCCCTCCACTTT. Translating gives CASSRDVQVYYNSPLHF.

CDR3: CASRAGSSGNTIYF. CDR3 sequence (DNA): TGTGCCAGTAGGGCGGGGAGCTCTGGAAACACCATATATTTT. This chain links TRBV19 with TRBJ1-3, with D unresolved. The germline V gene encodes CDR1 LNHDA and CDR2 SQIVND (reference sequence). The ends were cut back, 6 bases at V and 0 bases at J, with 9 bases in the middle. This CDR3 is 14 amino acids long.

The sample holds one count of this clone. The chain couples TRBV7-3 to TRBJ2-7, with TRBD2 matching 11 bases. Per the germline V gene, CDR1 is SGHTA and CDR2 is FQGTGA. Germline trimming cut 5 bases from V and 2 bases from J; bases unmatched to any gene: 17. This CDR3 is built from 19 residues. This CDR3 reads CASSPGGLAGGHLPYEQYV. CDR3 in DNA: TGTGCCAGCAGCCCGGGGGGTCTAGCGGGAGGCCACTTGCCCTACGAGCAGTACGTC.

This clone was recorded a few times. In nucleotides, the CDR3 is TGTGCCACCAGTGATTTGGGAGCGGGGATTAATGAGCAGTTCTTC. As protein: CATSDLGAGINEQFF. The genes are TRBV24-1 and TRBJ2-1; TRBD2 matches at 7 bases. The V gene's germline CDR1 is KGHDR and CDR2 SFDVKD. With V trimmed by 0 bases and J by 7 bases, 5 bases remained unmatched. The length of the CDR3 is 15 residues.

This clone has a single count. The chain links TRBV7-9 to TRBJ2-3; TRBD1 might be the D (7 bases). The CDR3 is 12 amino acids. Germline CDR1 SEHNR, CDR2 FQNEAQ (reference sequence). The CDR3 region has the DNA TGTGCTCAGGGGGGAGCTCGAGATACGCAGTATTTT. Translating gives CAQGGARDTQYF. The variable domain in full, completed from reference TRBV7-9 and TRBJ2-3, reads DTGVSQNPRHKITKRGQNVTFRCDPISEHNRLYWYRQTLGQGPEFLTYFQNEAQLEKSRLLSDRFSAERPKGSFSTLEIQRTEQGDSAMYLCAQGGARDTQYFGPGTRLTVL.

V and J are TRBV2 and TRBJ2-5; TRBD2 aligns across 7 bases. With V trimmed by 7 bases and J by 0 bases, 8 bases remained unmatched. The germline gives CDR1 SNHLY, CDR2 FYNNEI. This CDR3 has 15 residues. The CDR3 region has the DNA TGTGCCAGCAAGGTAGGGAGGGCCTACCAAGAGACCCAGTACTTC. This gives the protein CASKVGRAYQETQYF.

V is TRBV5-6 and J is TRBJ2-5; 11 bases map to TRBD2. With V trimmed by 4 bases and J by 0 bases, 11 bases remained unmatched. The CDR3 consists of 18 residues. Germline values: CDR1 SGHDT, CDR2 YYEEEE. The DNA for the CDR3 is TGTGCCAGCAGCGACCAGAGGCGACTAGCGGGGAACCAAGAGACCCAGTACTTC. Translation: CASSDQRRLAGNQETQYF.

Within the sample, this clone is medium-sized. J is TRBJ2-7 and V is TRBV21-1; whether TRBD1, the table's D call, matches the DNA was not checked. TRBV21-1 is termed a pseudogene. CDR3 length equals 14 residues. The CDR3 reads CASSKGTGHREQYV. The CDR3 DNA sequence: TGTGCCAGCAGCAAGGGGACAGGGCATCGCGAGCAGTACGTC.

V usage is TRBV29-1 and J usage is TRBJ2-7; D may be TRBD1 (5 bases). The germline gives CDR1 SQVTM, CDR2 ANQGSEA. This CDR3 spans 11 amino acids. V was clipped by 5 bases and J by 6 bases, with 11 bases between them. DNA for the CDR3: TGCAGCGTTTTGACAGCTGCCGAGCAGTACGTC. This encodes CSVLTAAEQYV.

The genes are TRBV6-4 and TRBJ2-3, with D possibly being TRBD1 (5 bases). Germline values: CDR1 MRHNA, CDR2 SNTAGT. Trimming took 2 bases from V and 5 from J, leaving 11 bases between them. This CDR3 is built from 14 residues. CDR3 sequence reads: CASSDDRGGDTQYF. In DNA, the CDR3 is TGTGCCAGCAGTGACGATAGGGGCGGAGATACGCAGTATTTT.

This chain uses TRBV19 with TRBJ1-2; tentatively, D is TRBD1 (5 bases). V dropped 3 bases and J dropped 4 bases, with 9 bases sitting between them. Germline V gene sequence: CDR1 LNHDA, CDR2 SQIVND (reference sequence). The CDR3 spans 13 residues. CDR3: CASSIDSLYGYTF. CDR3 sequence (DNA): TGTGCCAGTAGTATTGACAGTCTCTATGGCTACACCTTC.

CDR3 nucleotide sequence: TGTGCCAGTAGTATTTCCGGCCACCACACGGGCTATGGCTACACCTTC. The encoded protein is CASSISGHHTGYGYTF. The rearrangement joins TRBV19 to TRBJ1-2; D is unresolved. The CDR3 is 16 residues long. Germline CDR1 is LNHDA and CDR2 is SQIVND (reference sequence). With 3 bases removed from V and 4 bases from J, the gap between germline ends came to 18 bases.

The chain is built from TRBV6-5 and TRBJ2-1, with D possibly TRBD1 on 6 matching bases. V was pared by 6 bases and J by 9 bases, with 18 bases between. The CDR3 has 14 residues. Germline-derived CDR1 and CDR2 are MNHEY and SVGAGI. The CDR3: CASREDSRAAEQFF. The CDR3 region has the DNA TGTGCCAGCAGGGAGGACAGTAGGGCGGCTGAGCAGTTCTTC.

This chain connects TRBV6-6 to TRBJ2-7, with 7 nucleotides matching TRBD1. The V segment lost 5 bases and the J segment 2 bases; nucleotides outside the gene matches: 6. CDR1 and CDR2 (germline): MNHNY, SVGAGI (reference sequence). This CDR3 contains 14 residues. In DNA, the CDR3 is TGTGCCAGCAGTCCAAGACAGGGCCCCTACGAGCAGTACGTC. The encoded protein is CASSPRQGPYEQYV.

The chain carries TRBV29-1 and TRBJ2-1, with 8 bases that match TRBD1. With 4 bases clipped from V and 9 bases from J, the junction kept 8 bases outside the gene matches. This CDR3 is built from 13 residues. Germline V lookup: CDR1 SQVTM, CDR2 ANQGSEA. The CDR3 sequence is CSVGTGFTTEQFF. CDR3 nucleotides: TGCAGCGTTGGGACAGGGTTCACCACTGAGCAGTTCTTC.

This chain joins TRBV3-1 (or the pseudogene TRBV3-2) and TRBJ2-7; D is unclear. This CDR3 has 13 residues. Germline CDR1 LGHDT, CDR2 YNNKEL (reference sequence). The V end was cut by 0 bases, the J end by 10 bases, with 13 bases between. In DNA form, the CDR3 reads TGTGCCAGCAGCCAAGATTTAGACACAGCCCAGTACGTC. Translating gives CASSQDLDTAQYV.

The CDR3: CASSIGVRGLGGYTF. CDR3 nucleotide sequence: TGTGCCAGCAGCATTGGGGTCAGGGGGCTAGGAGGCTACACCTTC. The rearrangement uses TRBV5-6 and TRBJ1-2; 8 bases fit TRBD1. Germline V lookup: CDR1 SGHDT, CDR2 YYEEEE. V shed 4 bases and J 8 bases; nucleotides not matched to a gene: 13. The CDR3 is 15 amino acids.

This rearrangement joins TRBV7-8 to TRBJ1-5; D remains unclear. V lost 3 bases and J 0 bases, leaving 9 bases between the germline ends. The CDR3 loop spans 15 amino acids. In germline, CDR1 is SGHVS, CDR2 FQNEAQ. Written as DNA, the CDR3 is TGTGCCAGCAGCTTGACCGGGTTTAGCAATCAGCCCCAGCATTTT. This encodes CASSLTGFSNQPQHF.

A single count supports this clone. The CDR3 DNA is TGCGCCAGCAGCCAAGGATGGCGACAGGGGGCAGGTGAAAAACTGTTTTTT. Residues: CASSQGWRQGAGEKLFF. The chain carries TRBV4-3 and TRBJ1-4; the match to TRBD1 covers 10 bases. The germline V gene encodes CDR1 LGHNA and CDR2 YSLEER. V shed 1 base and J 7 bases; nucleotides not matched to a gene: 9. The CDR3 extends over 17 amino acids.